Below, 9 T cell receptor beta chains from the same sample are listed, as sequenced in a study of tumor and adjacent non-tumor tissue in lung cancer. The template was RNA from unsorted bulk tissue. More than 3 cm separated this lung sample from the edge of the tumor. Three rounds of nested PCR, following a modified ARM-PCR protocol, produced the TCRbeta library. TCRdb used MiXCR to reprocess the multiplex PCR reads, holding one entry per CDR3 protein. The table lists fewer than 75,000 distinct CDR3 sequences, around 80% of them singletons. The sequencing input was distant non-tumor lung tissue. These receptors came from a man aged 60 to 69 with non-small cell lung cancer.

For this clonotype: The conserved final phenylalanine or tryptophan is absent from the CDR3, which likely points to a read error. V is TRBV4-2 and J is TRBJ1-5, with D unclear. The germline gives CDR1 LGHNA, CDR2 YNFKEQ. Trimming removed 4 bases at V and 3 bases at J, with 10 bases between. The CDR3 length is 14 residues. CDR3 residues: CASSLSGDNQPQHY. The CDR3 DNA sequence: TGTGCCAGCAGCCTATCCGGGGACAATCAGCCCCAGCATTAT.

About this clonotype: Here the CDR3 omits its conserved ending phenylalanine or tryptophan, so a read error is the likely source. This chain connects TRBV10-2 to TRBJ1-1; perhaps TRBD1 as D (5 bases). Germline values: CDR1 WSHSY, CDR2 SAAADI. The CDR3 is 14 residues long. The CDR3 nucleotides are TGCGTCAGTGTCGGGGGGGGGATGAACACTGAAGCTTTCCTT. Protein product: CVSVGGGMNTEAFL.

Turning to this clonotype: This clone may be a read error of a much larger clone one base away. The rearrangement uses TRBV20-1 and TRBJ1-5; D remains ambiguous. V was shortened by 5 bases and J by 2 bases, with 13 bases between the two germline ends. CDR1 is DFQATT and CDR2 is SNEGSKA in the germline V gene (reference sequence). CDR3 length equals 14 residues. CDR3 nucleotide sequence: TGCAGTGCTGGACCGGGGATTCGCAATCAGCCCCAGCATTTT. As protein: CSAGPGIRNQPQHF.

As for this clonotype: The junction does not match germline at one end; this may be a read error. V and J are TRBV4-1 and TRBJ2-2, with 9 bases fitting TRBD2. The germline gives CDR1 MGHRA, CDR2 YSYEKL. This CDR3 has 18 amino acids. CDR3 sequence: CASSPRTRVAGETGELLF. The CDR3 DNA is TGCGCCAGCAGCCCGCGAACCCGAGTAGCGGGAGAAACCGGGGAGCTGCTTTTT.

With respect to this clonotype: One end of the junction varies from germline; a read error may be responsible. The chain joins TRBV6-5 to TRBJ2-5; D is ambiguous. Germline values: CDR1 MNHEY, CDR2 SVGAGI. CDR3 size: 14 residues. This CDR3 reads CASSSKMYQESQYF. CDR3 nucleotides: TGTGCCAGCAGTTCGAAGATGTATCAAGAGTCCCAGTACTTC.

On this clonotype itself: The CDR3 end shows no conserved phenylalanine or tryptophan, and so a read error is likely. The chain joins TRBV20-1 to TRBJ1-6; possible D gene TRBD1, 6 bases. The germline CDR1 and CDR2 sequences are DFQATT and SNEGSKA (reference sequence). Trimming left V 6 bases short and J 5 bases short, with 17 bases between. The CDR3 is 15 residues long. The CDR3 nucleotides read TGCAGTGCGAGCAGACTGGGGGCGAATAATTCACCCCTCCACTAT. Amino acid sequence: CSASRLGANNSPLHY.

This clonotype is a singleton in its sample. The chain joins TRBV11-1 to TRBJ1-2; 7 bases align to TRBD1. CDR1 and CDR2 (germline): SGHAT, FQDESV (reference sequence). This CDR3 is 13 amino acids long. V shed 5 bases, J shed 4 bases, and the junction held 4 bases outside the gene matches. DNA of the CDR3: TGTGCCAGCAGCACGACAGGGTTCTATGGCTACACCTTC. It is translated as CASSTTGFYGYTF.

In this sample, this clonotype turned up many times. The chain carries TRBV6-1 and TRBJ2-1, with D possibly being TRBD1 (5 bases). CDR3 length equals 14 residues. V lost 3 bases, J lost 8 bases, and 14 bases lay in between. The V gene's germline CDR1 is MNHNS and CDR2 SASEGT. The CDR3 DNA is TGTGCCAGCAGTGACTACCCTTACAGGTATGAGCAGTTCTTC. Its translation is CASSDYPYRYEQFF.

In the case of this clonotype: This may be a read error, as it is one base from a much larger clone. This chain uses TRBV5-4 with TRBJ1-1; 7 nucleotides match TRBD1. Germline-derived CDR1 and CDR2 are SGHNT and YYREEE (reference sequence). The CDR3 sequence is 14 residues long. CDR3 sequence: CTSTLDRMNTEAFF. As DNA, the CDR3 is TGTACCAGCACCTTGGACAGGATGAACACTGAAGCTTTCTTT.